The rows below give T cell receptor beta chains drawn from one sample of a study of blood T cell repertoires in COVID-19. Only in-frame clones appear in the TCRdb table, and some are missing; sequencing was by immunoSEQ multiplex PCR. The sample shows some 150,000 clones, more than 65% of them seen only once. Sequenced: peripheral blood. These receptor sequences come from a woman between 45 and 60 years old with acute or convalescent COVID-19. Each CDR3 is given with its conserved first and last residue. The order of the fields is CDR3 protein, CDR3 DNA, clone size, J gene, D gene, V gene. A D gene is named only where the DNA matches it firmly. A clone size is listed for some rows: how often the clone was seen (once, few, many), or a class if it is expanded.

CASSGPMTQFSSYNEQFF	TGTGCCAGTAGTGGCCCGATGACTCAATTTAGCTCCTACAATGAGCAGTTCTTC	few	TRBJ2-1	NA	TRBV19
CASTPKWRIDPGELFF	TGTGCCAGTACCCCAAAATGGCGGATCGACCCCGGGGAGCTGTTTTTT	NA	TRBJ2-2	NA	TRBV19
CASSPGGNYGYTF	TGTGCCAGCAGCCCGGGAGGGAACTATGGCTACACCTTC	once	TRBJ1-2	NA	TRBV11-2
CASGLVSTFGIQETLNTEAFF	TGTGCTAGTGGTTTGGTATCAACTTTCGGGATCCAAGAGACCTTGAACACTGAAGCTTTCTTT	many	TRBJ1-1	NA	TRBV12-5
CAWSVRNTEAFF	TGTGCCTGGAGTGTTCGGAACACTGAAGCTTTCTTT	NA	TRBJ1-1	NA	TRBV30
CASSPYAWGSGGQETQYF	TGTGCCAGCTCACCGTACGCCTGGGGTAGCGGGGGCCAAGAGACCCAGTACTTC	NA	TRBJ2-5	TRBD2	TRBV18
CASSVSGHVRSDTQYF	TGTGCCAGCAGCGTATCGGGACACGTCAGGTCAGATACGCAGTATTTT	NA	TRBJ2-3	NA	TRBV9
CASSRSAHHSSYEQYF	TGCGCCAGCAGCCGATCCGCCCACCACAGCTCCTACGAGCAGTACTTC	NA	TRBJ2-7	NA	TRBV4-1
CASSLYRGTEAFF	TGTGCCAGCAGTTTATATCGAGGCACTGAAGCTTTCTTT	once	TRBJ1-1	NA	TRBV28
CASSLDGQGYSYEQYF	TGTGCCAGCAGCCTCGACGGACAGGGGTACTCCTACGAGCAGTACTTC	NA	TRBJ2-7	TRBD1	TRBV27
CSARGGGEQYF	TGCAGTGCTAGGGGAGGGGGCGAGCAGTACTTC	once	TRBJ2-7	NA	TRBV20-1
CASSTGTGNEKLFF	TGTGCCAGCAGCACCGGGACAGGAAATGAAAAACTGTTTTTT	many	TRBJ1-4	TRBD1	TRBV6-2/TRBV6-3
CSASPPSGDPDTQYF	TGCAGTGCTAGTCCCCCTAGCGGGGATCCAGATACGCAGTATTTT	NA	TRBJ2-3	TRBD2	TRBV20-1
CASSKTGDPSGANVLTF	TGTGCCAGCAGCAAGACAGGGGACCCTTCTGGGGCCAACGTCCTGACTTTC	NA	TRBJ2-6	TRBD1	TRBV5-5
CASSVNRGRNTIYF	TGTGCCAGCAGCGTAAACAGGGGACGAAACACCATATATTTT	NA	TRBJ1-3	TRBD1	TRBV9
CASSTGGGSTDTQYF	TGTGCCAGCAGTACAGGGGGGGGTAGCACAGATACGCAGTATTTT	NA	TRBJ2-3	NA	TRBV6-5
CATRNREVDTEAFF	TGTGCCACCAGGAACAGGGAAGTGGACACTGAAGCTTTCTTT	NA	TRBJ1-1	NA	TRBV15
CASSFTGGEQYF	TGTGCCAGCAGCTTTACAGGGGGCGAGCAGTACTTC	NA	TRBJ2-7	TRBD1	TRBV7-3
CASSSLGEPGANVLTF	TGTGCCAGCAGCTCCCTAGGAGAGCCTGGGGCCAACGTCCTGACTTTC	NA	TRBJ2-6	NA	TRBV7-3
CASSSIQQGSGYGYTF	TGCGCCAGCAGCTCTATACAACAGGGGTCGGGCTATGGCTACACCTTC	NA	TRBJ1-2	TRBD1	TRBV5-1
CASSLSGASSYNEQFF	TGTGCCAGCAGTTTATCGGGGGCAAGCTCCTACAATGAGCAGTTCTTC	NA	TRBJ2-1	NA	TRBV27
CASSLAGADTQYF	TGTGCCAGCAGCTTGGCGGGAGCAGATACGCAGTATTTT	once	TRBJ2-3	TRBD2	TRBV6-2/TRBV6-3
CASSLHRALADHNEQFF	TGTGCCAGCAGTTTACATCGCGCGCTAGCGGACCACAATGAGCAGTTCTTC	NA	TRBJ2-1	TRBD2	TRBV28
CASRKTGQNTEAFF	TGTGCCAGCAGGAAGACAGGGCAGAACACTGAAGCTTTCTTT	NA	TRBJ1-1	TRBD1	TRBV5-6
CAWSVGSGRLEQYF	TGTGCCTGGAGTGTAGGGTCAGGGAGGCTCGAGCAGTACTTC	NA	TRBJ2-7	NA	TRBV30
CASTRSSGRDEQYF	TGTGCCAGCACCCGGAGCAGCGGGAGAGACGAGCAGTACTTC	once	TRBJ2-7	TRBD2	TRBV28